The text below deals with one TCR beta chain. Its antigen is not known. The data belong to a study of vaccination and CD4 T cells after COVID-19. Study as a whole: The stimulating agents, overlapping spike peptides, came from SARS-CoV-2, HCoV-NL63, HCoV-OC43 and HCoV-229E.

V was clipped by 5 bases and J by 5 bases, with 18 bases between them. This CDR3 is 15 amino acids long. Germline-derived CDR1 and CDR2 are SGHAT and FQNNGV. The Oncomine TCR Beta short-read assay was applied to DNA of cultured CD4+ T cells. TCRdb fed the PCR reads into MiXCR, producing one record per CDR3 protein. The table records about 21,000 distinct CDR3 sequences, approximately 50% of them present only once. Noted treatment: approximately nine-day PBMC culture with coronavirus spike peptide pools or control peptides (ViraFEST assay). General study results and limits: For convalescent patients, 304 of the 307 vaccine-specific clones analyzed were classified as spike mono-reactive.

The chain combines TRBV11-2 with TRBJ1-1; D possibly corresponds to TRBD1 (5 bases). Material for sequencing was CD4+ T cells from blood, cultured in vitro. The source of this sequence is a human donor who had recovered from COVID-19. The DNA of the CDR3 is TGTGCCAGCAGCAAGGGGACTTTCCTAAGGACTGAAGCTTTCTTT. Translation: CASSKGTFLRTEAFF. The variable domain in full, completed from reference TRBV11-2 and TRBJ1-1, reads EAGVAQSPRYKIIEKRQSVAFWCNPISGHATLYWYQQILGQGPKLLIQFQNNGVVDDSQLPKDRFSAERLKGVDSTLKIQPAKLEDSAVYLCASSKGTFLRTEAFFGQGTRLTVV.